The entry below gives a single T cell receptor (beta chain) sequence along with its context. These data belong to a study of blood T cell repertoires in COVID-19. Repertoires were generated with immunoSEQ multiplex PCR, while TCRdb's copy carries only in-frame clones and drops some. Seen here are around 320,000 clones, around 89% observed once, and the top ten hold 3.5% to 4.5%. Sequenced input: PBMCs or T cells enriched from blood (not recorded which). The sequence came from a woman aged 18-30 years with acute COVID-19.

CDR3 bases: TGCAGCGGTGGACAGGGGCGCTGGTCGCTTGAAGCTTTCTTT. It encodes CSGGQGRWSLEAFF. The J gene is TRBJ1-1, the V gene TRBV29-1, with 9 bases identical to TRBD1. Per germline, CDR1 SQVTM and CDR2 ANQGSEA. The CDR3 extends over 14 amino acids. Unmatched junction bases numbered 13, after V lost 7 bases and J lost 7 bases. Looking up the rest from reference TRBV29-1 and TRBJ1-1 gives the full variable domain: SAVISQKPSRDICQRGTSLTIQCQVDSQVTMMFWYRQQPGQSLTLIATANQGSEATYESGFVIDKFPISRPNLTFSTLTVSNMSPEDSSIYLCSGGQGRWSLEAFFGQGTRLTVV.